This T cell receptor beta chain came from a study of early T cells in non-severe SARS-CoV-2 infection. Study-wide context: Unsorted whole blood bulk RNA was sequenced, with unpaired chains.

CDR3 length: 15 residues. Germline CDR1 DFQATT, CDR2 SNEGSKA (reference sequence). V lost 6 bases and J lost 0, with 15 bases in between. Individual cDNA molecules received unique molecular identifiers. Each CDR3 protein gets one entry after TCRdb re-called the 5' RACE reads with MiXCR. The sample has approximately 67,000 distinct CDR3 sequences; roughly 10% are singletons. This clonotype was counted at least ten times. This TCR came from an adult who was a healthcare worker with PCR-confirmed SARS-CoV-2 infection or an uninfected control (not recorded which). The V gene is TRBV20-1, the J gene TRBJ2-1; TRBD2 is a possible D gene (5 bases). Sequencing was done on a sample of whole blood. The CDR3 region is CSAQKAVSSYNEQFF. CDR3 nucleotides: TGCAGTGCCCAAAAAGCGGTGAGCTCCTACAATGAGCAGTTCTTC.